This passage covers 10 T cell receptor beta chains from one sample sequenced in a study of blood T cell repertoires in COVID-19. Libraries were prepared by immunoSEQ multiplex PCR; TCRdb keeps only in-frame clonotypes and omits some of them. This sample carries some 150,000 clones, more than 60% of them seen once, and the ten largest clones take roughly 9%. The sample comprised peripheral blood. These receptors were taken from a woman between 50 and 59 years old with active or convalescent COVID-19.

The chain uses TRBV2 and TRBJ1-6, with 9 bases that match TRBD1. V trimming: 8 bases; J trimming: 11 bases; junction bases outside the gene matches: 7. Germline V lookup: CDR1 SNHLY, CDR2 FYNNEI. There are 13 residues in the CDR3. The CDR3 nucleotides read TGTGCCAGCGAGAGGACAGGGGAGCCACCCCTCCACTTT. Translation: CASERTGEPPLHF.

The chain carries TRBV7-7 and TRBJ2-2; the D gene is possibly TRBD1 (6 bases). Germline V gene lookup returns CDR1 SSHAT and CDR2 FNYEAQ (reference sequence). There are 15 residues in the CDR3. V lost 1 base to trimming and J lost 3 bases, with 9 bases between them. The CDR3 here is CASSLGQADTGELFF. As DNA, the CDR3 is TGTGCCAGCAGCTTAGGACAGGCGGACACCGGGGAGCTGTTTTTT.

This clone was detected only a few times. The chain recombines TRBV28 with TRBJ2-1, with 8 positions matching TRBD2. CDR1 is MDHEN, CDR2 SYDVKM, per germline. CDR3 size: 16 residues. V lost 3 bases to trimming and J lost 10 bases; unmatched junction nucleotides: 14. This CDR3 is CASSLGGIAGTQEQFF. The CDR3 coding sequence is TGTGCCAGCAGTTTGGGGGGGATAGCGGGGACCCAGGAGCAGTTCTTC. Complete variable domain (other parts from reference TRBV28 and TRBJ2-1): DVKVTQSSRYLVKRTGEKVFLECVQDMDHENMFWYRQDPGLGLRLIYFSYDVKMKEKGDIPEGYSVSREKKERFSLILESASTNQTSMYLCASSLGGIAGTQEQFFGPGTRLTVL.

The chain uses TRBV7-8 and TRBJ2-7; 10 bases match TRBD1. V lost 4 bases, J lost 7 bases, and 7 bases stayed unmatched. There are 14 residues in the CDR3. CDR1 SGHVS and CDR2 FQNEAQ come from the germline V gene. The CDR3 spells CASSSPGQGIEQYF. Here the CDR3 DNA reads TGTGCCAGCAGCTCTCCGGGACAGGGGATTGAGCAGTACTTC.

J is TRBJ2-3 and V is TRBV11-2; weak D call: TRBD2 (6 bases). CDR1 is SGHAT and CDR2 is FQNNGV in the germline V gene. The CDR3 extends over 17 amino acids. The germline V and J ends were trimmed by 1 base and 2 bases, with 16 bases remaining between them. DNA of the CDR3: TGTGCCAGCAGCTTAGGGGCCGGGGGATTTCCCACAGATACGCAGTATTTT. Its protein is CASSLGAGGFPTDTQYF.

The rearrangement joins TRBV7-2 to TRBJ1-1; D ambiguous. V lost 2 bases and J lost 1, with 5 bases in between. The germline CDR1 and CDR2 sequences are SGHTA and FQGNSA. The CDR3 is 13 amino acids. DNA of the CDR3: TGTGCCAGCAGCTTAAACGGGAACACTGAAGCTTTCTTT. It is translated as CASSLNGNTEAFF.

This clone was observed once. The chain joins TRBV6-1 to TRBJ1-5, with 8 nucleotides matching TRBD1. Germline V gene data show CDR1 as MNHNS and CDR2 as SASEGT. CDR3 size: 20 residues. Trimming cost V 2 bases and J 0 bases; bases outside gene matches: 15. The CDR3 spells CASSEPSIQTGDYSNQPQHF. In DNA, the CDR3 is TGTGCCAGCAGTGAACCATCCATCCAGACAGGGGACTATAGCAATCAGCCCCAGCATTTT.

In this sample, this clone turned up once. The genes are TRBV19 and TRBJ1-2; D remains unclear. The CDR3 runs 12 residues. Deletions cut 3 bases from V and 3 bases from J, with 5 bases between. Germline V CDR1 and CDR2: LNHDA, SQIVND (reference sequence). The CDR3 nucleotides are TGTGCCAGTAGTATCCCGGACTATGGCTACACCTTC. Translated: CASSIPDYGYTF.

V gene TRBV5-1 combines with J gene TRBJ2-7, with 7 positions matching TRBD1. Germline V gives CDR1 SGHRS, CDR2 YFSETQ. The V and J ends lost 4 bases and 6 bases, in that order; junction bases with no gene match: 10. There are 14 residues in the CDR3. This CDR3 is CASSPRQGESEQYF. The CDR3 region has the DNA TGCGCCAGCAGCCCCCGACAGGGAGAGTCCGAGCAGTACTTC. Drawing the rest from reference TRBV5-1 and TRBJ2-7, the complete variable domain is KAGVTQTPRYLIKTRGQQVTLSCSPISGHRSVSWYQQTPGQGLQFLFEYFSETQRNKGNFPGRFSGRQFSNSRSEMNVSTLELGDSALYLCASSPRQGESEQYFGPGTRLTVT.

The gene calls are TRBV7-6 and TRBJ2-1; no clear D. Germline V lookup: CDR1 SGHVS, CDR2 FNYEAQ. V lost 3 bases and J lost 4, with 7 bases in between. The CDR3 runs to 13 residues. The CDR3 region is CASSLNLYNEQFF. In DNA, the CDR3 is TGTGCCAGCAGCTTGAATCTATACAATGAGCAGTTCTTC.